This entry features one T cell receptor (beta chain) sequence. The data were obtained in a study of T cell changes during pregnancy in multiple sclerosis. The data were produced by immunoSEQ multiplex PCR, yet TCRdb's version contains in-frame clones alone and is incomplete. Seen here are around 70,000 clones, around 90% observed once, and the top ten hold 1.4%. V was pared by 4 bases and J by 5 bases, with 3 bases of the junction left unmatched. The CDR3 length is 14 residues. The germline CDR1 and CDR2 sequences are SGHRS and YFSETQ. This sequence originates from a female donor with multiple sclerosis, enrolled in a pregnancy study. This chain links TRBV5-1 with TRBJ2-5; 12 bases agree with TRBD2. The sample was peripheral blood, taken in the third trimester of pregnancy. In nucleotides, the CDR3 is TGCGCCAGCAGCCCTAGCGGGGGGGCGGAGACCCAGTACTTC. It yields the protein CASSPSGGAETQYF. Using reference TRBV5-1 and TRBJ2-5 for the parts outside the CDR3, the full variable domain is KAGVTQTPRYLIKTRGQQVTLSCSPISGHRSVSWYQQTPGQGLQFLFEYFSETQRNKGNFPGRFSGRQFSNSRSEMNVSTLELGDSALYLCASSPSGGAETQYFGPGTRLLVL.